This T cell receptor beta chain was recorded in a study of memory CD4+ T cells and cytomegalovirus serostatus. Study summary: This sample comes from healthy Belgian adults, 9 CMV seropositive, some 22 seronegative.

The repertoire was sequenced with immunoSEQ multiplex PCR; TCRdb's copy has only in-frame clones and lacks some. The sample lists tens of thousands of clones, 70% to 80% occurring once. The sort gate was single viable CD3+CD4+CD8-CD45RO+ cells for memory CD4+ T cells. Serum IgG to CMV pp150, pp28, p38 and p52 defined serostatus. Positive selection with CD4 microbeads enriched total CD4+ T cells. V gave up 5 bases and J gave up 6 bases, with 17 bases separating them. The CDR3 consists of 13 residues. The germline gives CDR1 SQVTM, CDR2 ANQGSEA. The chain combines TRBV29-1 with TRBJ2-7; tentatively, D is TRBD1 or TRBD2 (5 bases each). Sample: memory CD4+ T cells from blood. The source is an adult in good health and CMV-seronegative. The CDR3 nucleotides are TGCAGCGTTTTCGGGGCGCAGGTACCCGAGCAGTACTTC. Protein: CSVFGAQVPEQYF.